Following are 7 T cell receptor beta chains from one sample sequenced in a study of T cells expressing NK-cell markers. TCRdb reanalyzed the 5' RACE reads, giving one entry per CDR3 protein sequence and no DNA. This repertoire includes roughly 390,000 distinct CDR3 sequences. Sample: blood T cells: a sorted CD56 or NKG2C T cell subset, CD4+ or CD8+ T cells, or bulk PBMC T cells (not recorded which). The receptors derive from a man between 18 and 69 years old in good health.

The chain combines TRBV14 with TRBJ1-1. The CDR3 length is 12 residues. The germline gives CDR1 SGHDN, CDR2 FVKESK. This CDR3 is CASSQVRTEAFF.

The CDR3: CSASDYPAHEQFF. The chain joins TRBV20-1 to TRBJ2-1; the TCRdb D gene call, TRBD2, has no DNA to confirm it. The CDR3 spans 13 residues. Per germline, CDR1 DFQATT and CDR2 SNEGSKA (reference sequence).

The chain links TRBV25-1 to TRBJ1-1. This CDR3 has 13 residues. Germline CDR1 and CDR2: MGHDK and SYGVNS. CDR3 sequence: CASSEIGRTEAFF.

The chain links TRBV13 to TRBJ1-4; TCRdb lists TRBD1, though no DNA is available to test this call. The CDR3 spans 16 residues. Per the germline V gene, CDR1 is PRHDT and CDR2 is FYEKMQ (reference sequence). CDR3 amino acids: CASSYAPRQDNEKLFF.

This sequence joins TRBV5-6 and TRBJ2-2; no DNA is available, so the TRBD2 call from TCRdb remains unchecked. This CDR3 is 16 amino acids long. Per the germline V gene, CDR1 is SGHDT and CDR2 is YYEEEE. The CDR3 sequence: CASSSPGLVKAGELFF.

The chain joins TRBV5-1 to TRBJ1-4; the D call of TRBD1 rests on TCRdb alone, since no DNA is present to check it. CDR3 length: 14 residues. Germline-derived CDR1 and CDR2 are SGHRS and YFSETQ. The CDR3 region is CASSMGQGLEKLFF.

This chain links TRBV5-1 with TRBJ2-3; without DNA, the TCRdb call of TRBD1 cannot be checked. The CDR3 runs 20 residues. Germline-derived CDR1 and CDR2 are SGHRS and YFSETQ. CDR3 loop: CASSLGWGPGQIDGTDTQYF.